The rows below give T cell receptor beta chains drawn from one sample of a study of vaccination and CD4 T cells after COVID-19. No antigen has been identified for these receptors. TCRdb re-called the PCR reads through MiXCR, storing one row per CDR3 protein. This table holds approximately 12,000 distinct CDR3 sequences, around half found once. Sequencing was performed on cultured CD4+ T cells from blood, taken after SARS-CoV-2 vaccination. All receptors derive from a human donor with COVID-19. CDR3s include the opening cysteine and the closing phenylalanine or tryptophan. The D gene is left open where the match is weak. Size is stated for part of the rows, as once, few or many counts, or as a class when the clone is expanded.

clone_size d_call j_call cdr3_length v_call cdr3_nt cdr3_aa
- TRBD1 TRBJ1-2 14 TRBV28 TGTGCCAGCAGTTCGACAGGGGTGCGGTATGGCTACACCTTC CASSSTGVRYGYTF
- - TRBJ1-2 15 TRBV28 TGTGCCAGCACCTCGGACAAACTGCCAAACCGCGGCTACACCTTC CASTSDKLPNRGYTF
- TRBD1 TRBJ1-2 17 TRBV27 TGTGCCAGCAGTTTATCTTATCAGGACAGGGCACACTATGGCTACACCTTC CASSLSYQDRAHYGYTF
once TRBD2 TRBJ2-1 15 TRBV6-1 TGTGCCAGCAGCACCGGGACTAGCGGGGGCAATGAGCAGTTCTTC CASSTGTSGGNEQFF
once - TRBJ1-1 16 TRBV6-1 TGTGCCAGCAAAGCAGGGGTGACTTTTCTTGGCACTGAAGCTTTCTTT CASKAGVTFLGTEAFF
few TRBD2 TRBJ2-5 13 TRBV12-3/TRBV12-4 TGTGCCAGCAGTCCGGGACTAGCGGGGACCCAGTACTTC CASSPGLAGTQYF
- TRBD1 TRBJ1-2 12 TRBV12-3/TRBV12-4 TGTGCCAGCAGGGTGACAGGGGGCGGCTACACCTTC CASRVTGGGYTF
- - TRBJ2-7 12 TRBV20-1 TGCAGTGCTAGACCCGGACTGGGAGAGCAGTACTTC CSARPGLGEQYF
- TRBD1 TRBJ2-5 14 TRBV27 TGTGCCAGCAGTAGGGACAGGGGGCAAGAGACCCAGTACTTC CASSRDRGQETQYF
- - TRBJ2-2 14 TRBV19 TGTGCCAGTAGTCACCGACAAGCCACCGGGGAGCTGTTTTTT CASSHRQATGELFF
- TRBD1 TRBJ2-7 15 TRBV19 TGTGCCAGTAGTCCGACAGGGGGCTTTACCTACGAGCAGTACTTC CASSPTGGFTYEQYF
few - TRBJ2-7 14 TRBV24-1 TGTGCCACCAGTGATTCGCGACAGGTCCACGAGCAGTACTTC CATSDSRQVHEQYF
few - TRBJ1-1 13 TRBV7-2 TGTGCCAGCAGCTTCCAAGGGAGCGCTGAAGCTTTCTTT CASSFQGSAEAFF
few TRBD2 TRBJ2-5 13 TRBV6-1 TGTGCCAGCAGTGCTATGGGGAGGGTGACCCAGTACTTC CASSAMGRVTQYF
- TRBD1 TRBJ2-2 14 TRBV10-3 TGTGCCACCTGGACAGGAGCGAACACCGGGGAGCTGTTTTTT CATWTGANTGELFF
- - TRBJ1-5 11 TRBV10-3 TGTGACGGCCAAGGCCGTCAGCCCCAGCATTTT CDGQGRQPQHF
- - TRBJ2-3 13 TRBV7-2 TGTGCCAGCAGTTCACTACGCACAGATGCGCAGTATTTT CASSSLRTDAQYF
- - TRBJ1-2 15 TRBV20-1 TGCAGTGCTAGAGATCTGGGGATTGGGGGCTATGGCTACACCTTC CSARDLGIGGYGYTF
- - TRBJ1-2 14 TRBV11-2 TGTGCCAGCACCCCCAGGCAGACGAGTATCGGCTACACCTTC CASTPRQTSIGYTF
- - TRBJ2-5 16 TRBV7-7 TGTGCTAGCAGCAGGGGCACCGCCCGCAGCCAAGAGACCCAGTACTTC CASSRGTARSQETQYF
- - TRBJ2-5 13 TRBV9 TGTGCCAGCAGCAGAGGGCAGGTGGAGACCCAGTACTTC CASSRGQVETQYF
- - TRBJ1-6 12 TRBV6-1 TGTGCCATTCAAGGACTGTTATCACCCCTCCACTTT CAIQGLLSPLHF
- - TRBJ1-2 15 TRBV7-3 TGTGCCAGCAGCCCCGAGGGGGTTTCTCCCTATGGCTACACCTTC CASSPEGVSPYGYTF
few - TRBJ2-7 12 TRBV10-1 TGCGCCAGCAGTGGAAACGGCTACGAGCAGTACTTC CASSGNGYEQYF
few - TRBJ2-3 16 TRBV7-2 TGTGCCAGCAGCCGGCGGGACTTCGTTACTACAGATACGCAGTATTTT CASSRRDFVTTDTQYF
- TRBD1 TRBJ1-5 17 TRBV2 TGTGCCAGCAGTGCCGACGTGACAGGGGGCGCCGGGCAGCCCCAGCATTTT CASSADVTGGAGQPQHF
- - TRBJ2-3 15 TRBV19 TGTGCCAGTAGTGCGACCCTAAGGACTACAGATACGCAGTATTTT CASSATLRTTDTQYF
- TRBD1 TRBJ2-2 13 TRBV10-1 TGCGCCAGCAGACGGGACAGGGCCGGGGAGCTGTTTTTT CASRRDRAGELFF
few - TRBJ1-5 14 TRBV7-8 TGTGCCAGCACTTTGACAGAGGGCAATCAGCCCCAGCATTTT CASTLTEGNQPQHF
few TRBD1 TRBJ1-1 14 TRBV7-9 TGTGCCAGCAGCGAGGGACAGGGGGACACTGAAGCTTTCTTT CASSEGQGDTEAFF
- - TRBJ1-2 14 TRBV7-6 TGTGCCAGCAGCGGGAATCCAGGCATCTATGGCTACACCTTC CASSGNPGIYGYTF
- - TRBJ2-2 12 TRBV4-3 TGCGCCAGCAGCCAAGTCACCGGGGAGCTGTTTTTT CASSQVTGELFF
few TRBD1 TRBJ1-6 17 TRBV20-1 TGCAGTGCTGCGCGGGACAGCAAGAGCTCCTATAATTCACCCCTCCACTTT CSAARDSKSSYNSPLHF
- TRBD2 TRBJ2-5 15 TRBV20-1 TGCAGTGCTAGGGGGGGAGCGGGAATAGAAGAGACCCAGTACTTC CSARGGAGIEETQYF
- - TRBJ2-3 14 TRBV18 TGTGCCAGCTCACCGTCGACAGCCACAGATACGCAGTATTTT CASSPSTATDTQYF
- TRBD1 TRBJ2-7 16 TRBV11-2 TGTGCCAGCAGCAAACTCTCGACAGGGGGCAACTACGAGCAGTACTTC CASSKLSTGGNYEQYF
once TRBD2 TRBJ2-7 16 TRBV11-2 TGTGCCAGCAGCTTTCCTAGCGGGGGGGCTTCCTACGAGCAGTACTTC CASSFPSGGASYEQYF
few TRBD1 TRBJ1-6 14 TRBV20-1 TGCAGTGCGACGGATGACAGGGATAATTCACCCCTCCACTTT CSATDDRDNSPLHF
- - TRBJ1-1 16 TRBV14 TGTGCCAGCAGCCGCATAGGGCCCAGGGCGAACACTGAAGCTTTCTTT CASSRIGPRANTEAFF
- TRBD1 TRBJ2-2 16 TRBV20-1 TGCAGTGCTAGAGATTACAGGGGGGCGGACACCGGGGAGCTGTTTTTT CSARDYRGADTGELFF
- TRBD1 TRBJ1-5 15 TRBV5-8 TGTGCCAGCAGCTTTCCCGGGACAGGGGGCCAGCCCCAGCATTTT CASSFPGTGGQPQHF
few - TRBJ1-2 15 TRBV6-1 TGTGCCAGCAGAGTAACCGGTAGCGCTTACTATGGCTACACCTTC CASRVTGSAYYGYTF
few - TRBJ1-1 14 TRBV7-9 TGTGCCAGCAGCTTTGAGGGGGAGGGCACTGAAGCTTTCTTT CASSFEGEGTEAFF
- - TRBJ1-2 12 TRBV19 TGTGCCAGTAGTACTACAGACTATGGCTACACCTTC CASSTTDYGYTF
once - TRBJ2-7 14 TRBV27 TGTGCCAGCAGTTTATTGGGCAAGGAGTACGAGCAGTACTTC CASSLLGKEYEQYF
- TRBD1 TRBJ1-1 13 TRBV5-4 TGTGCCAGCAGCATCGACAGGGACGCTGAAGCTTTCTTT CASSIDRDAEAFF
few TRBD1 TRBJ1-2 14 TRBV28 TGTGCCAGCAGTTTATCCCGGGACAGCTATGGCTACACCTTC CASSLSRDSYGYTF
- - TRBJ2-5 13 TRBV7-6 TGTGCCAGCAGCTCCTGGTACCAAGAGACCCAGTACTTC CASSSWYQETQYF
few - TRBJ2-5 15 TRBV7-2 TGTGCCAGCAGCCCTGGGGGCGGGGGAGATGAGACCCAGTACTTC CASSPGGGGDETQYF
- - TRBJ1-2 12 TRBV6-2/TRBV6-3 TGTGCCAGCAGGGACAAGCTAGATGACTACACCTTC CASRDKLDDYTF
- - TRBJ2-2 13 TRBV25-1 TGTGCCAGCAGGGGACTGCTCATCGGGGAGCTGTTTTTT CASRGLLIGELFF
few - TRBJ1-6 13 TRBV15 TGTGCCACCAGCAGAGAACCGGGTTCACCCCTCCACTTT CATSREPGSPLHF
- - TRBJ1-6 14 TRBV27 TGTGCCAGCTGCCGGGACCAATCTAATTCACCCCTCCACTTT CASCRDQSNSPLHF